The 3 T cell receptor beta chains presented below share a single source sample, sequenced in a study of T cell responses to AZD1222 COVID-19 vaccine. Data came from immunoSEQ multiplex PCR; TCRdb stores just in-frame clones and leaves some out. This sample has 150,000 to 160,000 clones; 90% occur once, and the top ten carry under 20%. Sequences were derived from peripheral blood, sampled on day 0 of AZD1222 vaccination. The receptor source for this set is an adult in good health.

The CDR3 coding sequence is TGTGCCTGGAGTGAGGCCTATAATTCACCCCTCCACTTT. It is translated as CAWSEAYNSPLHF. J is TRBJ1-6 and V is TRBV30; D gene ambiguous. CDR3 length equals 13 residues. Germline lookup yields CDR1 GTSNPN and CDR2 SVGIG (reference sequence). Trimming stripped 1 base from V and 2 bases from J, with 3 bases between.

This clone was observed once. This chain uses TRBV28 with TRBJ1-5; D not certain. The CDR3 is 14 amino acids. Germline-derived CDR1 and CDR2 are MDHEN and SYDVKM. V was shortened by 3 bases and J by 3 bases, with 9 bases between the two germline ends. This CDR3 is CASSFRQVNQPQHF. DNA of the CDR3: TGTGCCAGCAGTTTTCGGCAGGTCAATCAGCCCCAGCATTTT.

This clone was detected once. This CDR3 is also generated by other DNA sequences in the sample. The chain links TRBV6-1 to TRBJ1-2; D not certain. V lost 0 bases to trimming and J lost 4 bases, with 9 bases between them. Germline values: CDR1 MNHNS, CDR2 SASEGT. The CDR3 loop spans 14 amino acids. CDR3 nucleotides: TGTGCCAGCAGTGAAGCGCCTCGGGGCTATGGCTACACCTTC. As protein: CASSEAPRGYGYTF.